This TCR beta chain was observed in a study of cytomegalovirus exposure and HLA in healthy donors. Points from the study as a whole: Per a prior analysis, the majority of TCR beta V segments were productive roughly 87% or roughly 30% of the time. HLA alleles were associated with roughly 15,000 TCR beta sequences in a later analysis at 0.05 false discovery rate.

About this clone: The antigen remains undetermined.

The PCR ran on 60 Vbeta and 13 Jbeta primers. Some clones are missing from TCRdb's copy, which holds only in-frame ones; the method was immunoSEQ multiplex PCR. This table holds about 160,000 clones, 78% found once. V dropped 4 bases and J dropped 11; count of bases not matched to a gene: 8. This CDR3 spans 14 amino acids. Germline values: CDR1 SGHTA, CDR2 FQGNSA. The receptor was isolated from a woman aged 40 to 50 in good health and CMV-seropositive. The V call is TRBV7-2, the J call TRBJ1-4, with 9 bases aligning to TRBD1. The specimen was PBMCs. As DNA, the CDR3 is TGTGCCAGCAGCTCGCGGACAGGGGCGAGGAAACTGTTTTTT. Residues: CASSSRTGARKLFF.